This T cell receptor beta chain was sequenced in a study of blood T cell repertoires in COVID-19. Participants' reported clinical history set cohort assignment. CDR3 length: 12 residues. Germline-derived CDR1 and CDR2 are MDHEN and SYDVKM. V shed 2 bases, J shed 13 bases, and the junction held 6 bases outside the gene matches. Sequenced by immunoSEQ multiplex PCR; TCRdb stores in-frame clones only, minus some. The profile covers 150,000 to 200,000 clones, with 80% to 90% appearing a single time and around 9.5% taken by the ten largest. V and J are TRBV28 and TRBJ1-1; the match to TRBD1 covers 8 bases. This clonotype was sampled from a woman between 18 and 29 years old who had recovered from COVID-19. Sequenced: PBMCs or T cells enriched from blood (not recorded which). This chain's CDR3 is CASSLDRGKYFF. CDR3 bases: TGTGCCAGCAGTTTAGACAGGGGCAAATATTTCTTT.